The rows below give T cell receptor beta chains drawn from one sample of a study of brain metastases from non-small cell lung cancer. TCRdb's table, derived via immunoSEQ multiplex PCR, lists solely in-frame clones and lacks some. The repertoire includes a few thousand clones, about 83% of them detected once, and about 6.3% sits in the top ten. Material: primary lung tumor tissue. Receptor source: a donor older than 35 with non-small cell lung cancer. Each CDR3 is given with its conserved first and last residue. A clone size is listed for some rows: how often the clone was seen (once, few, many), or a class if it is expanded.

CASSSGAGTGELFF,-,TRBV7-3
CATIGGTNTGELFF,-,TRBV24-1
CASSPGRGGQPELFF,-,TRBV9
CASSQDTTGFYDTQYF,once,TRBV4-2
CASSDGGTGGDQPQHF,-,TRBV2
CSAGGGATLNTDTQYF,-,TRBV20-1
CASSVSGGYTDTQYF,-,TRBV9
CASSQDPAGTANEKLFF,-,TRBV4-3
CASSVWRGGADTQYF,-,TRBV2
CASSLQAGVSISYEQYF,-,TRBV7-9
CASSPSEGQGTGELFF,-,TRBV18
CASTPHWTDTQYF,-,TRBV6-6
CASSVASTPSYNEQFF,few,TRBV9
CASSLEKGPTDTQYF,-,TRBV5-4
CARQLDGGELFF,-,TRBV2
CASSDLGGAPGELFF,-,TRBV28
CATGGRVNTGELFF,-,TRBV24-1
CASMGGSGYGYTF,-,TRBV2
CAWSVQGINKAFF,-,TRBV30
CASTPRLENQSQHF,-,TRBV6-5
CASSNPAGDETQYF,-,TRBV5-1
CASSIWGQGDQPQHF,-,TRBV19
CATQGGTDSGNTIYF,once,TRBV6-5
CASSPQNFQETQYF,few,TRBV18
CAINPTGQESPLHF,-,TRBV10-3
CASTETVTNYGYTF,-,TRBV19
CASSLERANTEAFF,-,TRBV5-1
CASSKGNTEAFF,-,TRBV12-3/TRBV12-4
CASSEGNKETQYF,-,TRBV25-1
CASSLAKRVATDTQYF,-,TRBV7-2
CANSLSPDSGNTIYF,once,TRBV27
CASSSDGNNQPQHF,-,TRBV11-3
CASSLASHSSTDTQYF,once,TRBV5-5
CASSSTGGETQYF,-,TRBV5-1
CASSLTGKLNTEAFF,-,TRBV5-1
CASSWDRDAEKLFF,-,TRBV2
CASSVGGGAWDTQYF,-,TRBV9
CASSLSAGPSYNEQFF,few,TRBV3-1/TRBV3-2
CASSPPTDVRETQYF,-,TRBV18
CASSDGDRGEAFF,-,TRBV6-4
CSASSGGQIQETQYF,few,TRBV20-1
CASSSSGGASYEQYF,-,TRBV5-4
CASSPGQPLNTIYF,few,TRBV18
CASSLTRDSPYGYTF,-,TRBV27
CASRAGGYNEQFF,-,TRBV5-4
CASSERETDTQYF,-,TRBV10-1
CASSAGFRTINTIYF,-,TRBV9
CASSDSGTGELFF,-,TRBV6-4
CASSLRSGAGNTIYF,few,TRBV7-2
CSVGRPGGLGDTQYF,-,TRBV29-1
CASSPFLSTDTQYF,few,TRBV7-3
CASSARQGVSGGYTF,-,TRBV9
CASSPGGFNQSQHF,-,TRBV3-1/TRBV3-2
CASSFQGYNEKLFF,-,TRBV5-6
CASSVFAGTTEAFF,-,TRBV9